This T cell receptor (beta chain) stems from a study of CD8+ T cells in alopecia areata. Study background: The drug, oral tofacitinib, was given to treated patients at 5 to 10 mg twice daily.

Sequencing used cDNA as its template, made by extracting RNA and reverse transcribing it. Sequencing used immunoSEQ multiplex PCR; TCRdb keeps in-frame clones, though not all of them. The repertoire holds some 110,000 clones, with roughly 55% as singletons. Study conclusions and caveats: Under tofacitinib, numerous expanded lesional clonotypes remained detectable in scalp and blood. Normal scalp had lower clonality than lesional scalp, with alopecia totalis/universalis lesions showing this most strongly.

Treatment described: oral pan-JAK inhibitor, 5-10 mg twice daily. Starting from PBMCs, sorting isolated CD4+ and CD8+ T cells. This clone has only a few counts. Its antigen is undetermined. The TCR comes from a human donor with alopecia areata. Source: CD8+ T cells sorted from blood, taken at week 24, from a patient treated with tofacitinib.

The CDR3 region has the DNA TGCGCCAGCAGCCAAGTTACCTCCATTGATGAGCAGTACTTC. As protein: CASSQVTSIDEQYF. This chain connects TRBV4-1 to TRBJ2-7; D unclear. The CDR3 sequence is 14 residues long. The V and J ends lost 1 base and 7 bases respectively, with 14 bases between them. The germline CDR1 and CDR2 sequences are MGHRA and YSYEKL.